This TCR beta chain was found in a study of monozygotic twins with inflammatory bowel disease. Overall study findings and caveats: Researchers report that IBD patients shared fewer clonotypes with others than healthy twins, especially amid disease activity.

This CDR3 region has 14 residues. CDR1 is SNHLY and CDR2 is FYNNEI in the germline V gene. As regards this clonotype: The antigen is unknown.

TCRdb reanalyzed the 5' RACE reads, giving one entry per CDR3 protein sequence and no DNA. The listing records 110,000 to 150,000 distinct CDR3 sequences. The specimen sequenced was blood. The V call is TRBV2, the J call TRBJ2-7; lacking DNA, the TRBD1 call made by TCRdb goes unchecked. The TCR originated in a human donor with ulcerative colitis or Crohn's disease, or a healthy co-twin of an affected twin (not recorded which). CDR3 sequence: CATQGVGSSYEQYF. The whole variable domain, remainder taken from reference TRBV2 and TRBJ2-7, is EPEVTQTPSHQVTQMGQEVILRCVPISNHLYFYWYRQILGQKVEFLVSFYNNEISEKSEIFDDQFSVERPDGSNFTLKIRSTKLEDSAMYFCATQGVGSSYEQYFGPGTRLTVT.